At least ten counts were recorded for the clone carrying this T cell receptor beta chain. The sample belongs to a study of T cells in Graves' hyperthyroidism and ophthalmopathy. V lost 0 bases to trimming and J lost 4 bases; unmatched junction nucleotides: 5. CDR3 length equals 15 residues. Germline-derived CDR1 and CDR2 are SGHTA and FQGTGA. Duration under 3 months, a NOSPECS grade of at least 4, and a Clinical Activity Score of at least 3 characterized the ophthalmopathy patients. Amplification yielded TCR beta CDR3 regions, with RNA transcripts as the source. With the HTBI primer set, the TCR CDR3 went through a first round of RT-PCR. TCRdb re-called the multiplex PCR reads through MiXCR, storing one row per CDR3 protein. The sample carries 600,000 or so distinct CDR3 sequences, about 14% recorded once.

The sequenced sample was blood. The TCR comes from a woman aged 50 to 65 with Graves' ophthalmopathy. The V gene is TRBV7-3, the J gene TRBJ2-5; 7 bases line up with TRBD2. The CDR3 reads CASSLTGGIVETQYF. DNA for the CDR3: TGTGCCAGCAGCTTAACGGGAGGGATTGTAGAGACCCAGTACTTC.